The 14 T cell receptor beta chains listed next were all sequenced from one sample in a study of T cell clonotyping in hematopoietic cell transplantation. Method: immunoSEQ multiplex PCR; TCRdb's copy keeps in-frame clones and lacks some. The repertoire holds roughly 5,700 clones, with just over 75% as singletons. This specimen was PBMCs, taken 100 days after allogeneic stem cell transplant. The origin of the receptors is a male patient aged 45 to 59 who had an allogeneic stem cell transplant from an unrelated donor, so the T cells may come from the graft donor. Some clones in this sample may be carry-over from other donors' samples.

The chain links TRBV19 to TRBJ1-5; tentatively, D is TRBD1 (5 bases). Between the trimmed V and J ends, which lost 5 bases and 6 bases, there was a span of 11 bases. The germline gives CDR1 LNHDA, CDR2 SQIVND (reference sequence). CDR3 length: 13 residues. This chain's CDR3 is CASSPRGGQPQHF. The CDR3 DNA reads as TGTGCCAGTAGTCCCCGCGGGGGTCAGCCCCAGCATTTT.

The chain joins TRBV30 to TRBJ2-3; 15 nucleotides align to TRBD2. J lost 1 base, V lost 2 bases, and 7 bases had no gene match. Looked up from germline, CDR1 is GTSNPN and CDR2 is SVGIG (reference sequence). This CDR3 is built from 18 residues. This CDR3 reads CAWSWGTSGRWGTDTQYF. CDR3 DNA sequence: TGTGCCTGGAGTTGGGGGACTAGCGGGAGGTGGGGCACAGATACGCAGTATTTT.

The V and J genes are TRBV9 and TRBJ1-2; D gene uncertain. The CDR3 consists of 15 residues. CDR1 is SGDLS, CDR2 YYNGEE, per germline. Trimming took 0 bases from V and 0 from J, leaving 9 bases between them. The CDR3: CASSVDHTANYGYTF. The CDR3 bases are TGTGCCAGCAGCGTAGATCACACTGCTAACTATGGCTACACCTTC.

In this sample, this clone turned up a few times. The chain's CDR3 is CASSGTSGSNEQFF. In DNA form, the CDR3 reads TGTGCCAGCAGCGGGACTAGCGGGAGCAATGAGCAGTTCTTC. This chain connects TRBV7-3 to TRBJ2-1, with TRBD2 identical over 14 bases. Trimming cost V 5 bases and J 6 bases; bases outside gene matches: 0. Germline V gene sequence: CDR1 SGHTA, CDR2 FQGTGA. The CDR3 extends over 14 amino acids. Combining the CDR3 with reference TRBV7-3 and TRBJ2-1 gives the whole variable domain GAGVSQTPSNKVTEKGKYVELRCDPISGHTALYWYRQSLGQGPEFLIYFQGTGAADDSGLPNDRFFAVRPEGSVSTLKIQRTERGDSAVYLCASSGTSGSNEQFFGPGTRLTVL.

J is TRBJ2-1 and V is TRBV6-5; TRBD1 is a possible D gene (6 bases). The CDR3 has 14 residues. The V gene lost 3 bases and the J gene lost 4 bases, with 10 bases spanning the gap. CDR1 and CDR2 (germline): MNHEY, SVGAGI. CDR3 coding DNA: TGTGCCAGCAGTTATACAGGGAGATACAATGAGCAGTTCTTC. Translating gives CASSYTGRYNEQFF.

This chain connects TRBV6-6 to TRBJ1-4; D is unresolved. In germline, CDR1 is MNHNY, CDR2 SVGAGI (reference sequence). The ends were cut back, 2 bases at V and 5 bases at J, with 9 bases in the middle. CDR3 size: 14 residues. CDR3: CASSYVDLNEKLFF. The CDR3 DNA follows: TGTGCCAGCAGTTACGTCGATCTAAATGAAAAACTGTTTTTT.

The J gene is TRBJ1-2, the V gene TRBV6-5; D is undetermined. The CDR3 is 16 residues long. CDR1 MNHEY and CDR2 SVGAGI come from the germline V gene. Trimming took off 2 bases at V and 2 bases at J, with 15 bases between the two ends. CDR3 sequence reads: CASSYGPGDMNYGYTF. The CDR3 bases are TGTGCCAGCAGTTACGGCCCCGGCGACATGAACTATGGCTACACCTTC.

In this sample, this clone turned up once. V and J are TRBV6-5 and TRBJ2-3; D remains unclear. Trimming stripped 2 bases from V and 0 bases from J, with 3 bases between. The CDR3 contains 13 residues. Germline CDR1 reads MNHEY; CDR2 reads SVGAGI. In DNA form, the CDR3 reads TGTGCCAGCAGTTACCAAAGCACAGATACGCAGTATTTT. Translated, it gives CASSYQSTDTQYF.

This chain connects TRBV30 to TRBJ1-1; D remains unclear. This CDR3 spans 11 amino acids. V shed 0 bases and J shed 11 bases, with 10 bases lying between them. Germline lookup yields CDR1 GTSNPN and CDR2 SVGIG (reference sequence). CDR3 in DNA: TGTGCCTGGAGTGTATCGGTTGACGCTTTCTTT. It codes for CAWSVSVDAFF.

This clone was recorded once. V usage is TRBV9 and J usage is TRBJ2-7; D may be TRBD1 or TRBD2 (5 bases each). Trimming shortened V by 6 bases and J by 7 bases, and 23 bases separated the two germline ends. The CDR3 runs to 15 residues. From germline, CDR1 is SGDLS and CDR2 YYNGEE. CDR3 nucleotide sequence: TGTGCCAGCACCCCCGGTGGTCAGGGTTCGGGGGAGCAGTACTTC. Translated, it gives CASTPGGQGSGEQYF.

V and J are TRBV6-5 and TRBJ1-1, with TRBD1 matching 9 bases. Germline CDR1 is MNHEY and CDR2 is SVGAGI. CDR3 length: 14 residues. With 5 bases clipped from V and 3 bases from J, the junction kept 4 bases outside the gene matches. The CDR3 region is CASSTGGRDTEAFF. CDR3 bases: TGTGCCAGCAGTACAGGGGGCCGCGACACTGAAGCTTTCTTT.

The chain employs TRBV25-1 and TRBJ2-7; D ambiguous. The CDR3 length is 11 residues. Per the germline V gene, CDR1 is MGHDK and CDR2 is SYGVNS. The germline V and J ends were trimmed by 8 bases and 2 bases, with 7 bases remaining between them. DNA for the CDR3: TGTGCCAGCGCTCGGGCCTACGAGCAGTACTTC. This codes for CASARAYEQYF.

The CDR3 reads CASSDRLYTEAFF. CDR3 bases: TGTGCCAGCAGTGACAGGCTCTACACTGAAGCTTTCTTT. The chain employs TRBV25-1 and TRBJ1-1; unclear D gene. The CDR3 length is 13 residues. The ends were cut back, 3 bases at V and 3 bases at J, with 8 bases in the middle. The germline gives CDR1 MGHDK, CDR2 SYGVNS.

The chain couples TRBV30 to TRBJ1-2; D uncertain. CDR3 length: 13 residues. Germline V gene lookup returns CDR1 GTSNPN and CDR2 SVGIG (reference sequence). V was pared by 0 bases and J by 4 bases, with 9 bases between. Written as DNA, the CDR3 is TGTGCCTGGAGTGTAGAGACAACCTATGGCTACACCTTC. Protein: CAWSVETTYGYTF.